This T cell receptor (beta chain) was identified during a study of CD8 T cells in Susac syndrome. The overall study: The Susac syndrome patients were therapy-naive, on corticosteroids, or on intravenous immunoglobulin alone at blood draw. Study-level results: The CD4+ T cell repertoires, which came from Susac syndrome patients, showed no sign of clonal expansion.

Per germline, CDR1 DFQATT and CDR2 SNEGSKA (reference sequence). The CDR3 is 15 residues long. Trimming removed 6 bases from V and 5 bases from J; junction bases left unmatched: 9. RNA, at roughly 0.45 to 1 ug, was reverse transcribed with random hexamers. Each CDR3 protein is one row after TCRdb ran MiXCR on the immunoSEQ multiplex PCR reads. The sample lists 150,000 to 200,000 distinct CDR3 sequences, roughly 94% occurring once. The count of this clonotype is one. Its antigen is unknown. The rearrangement links TRBV20-1 to TRBJ2-5, with 13 bases identical to TRBD2. The sequence was obtained from a human donor with Susac syndrome. Sequencing was done on a sample of CD4+ T cells from PBMCs. This chain's CDR3 is CSATSGGAKEETQYF. CDR3 nucleotide sequence: TGCAGTGCCACTAGCGGGGGGGCTAAGGAGGAGACCCAGTACTTC.